The following is a T cell receptor (beta chain) sequence with its context. Its antigen remains unidentified. Other DNA sequences in this sample translate to the same CDR3. Naive CD8 cells lacked CD45RO, underwent positive selection for CCR7 and left out terminally differentiated effector memory CD45RA+ cells. The data were obtained in a study of shared clonotypes between healthy human individuals. Findings of the study overall: Generally, naive subsets came out with larger estimated richness than memory subsets.

Original methodology: For the immunoSEQ data, sequences were junction-only without quality scores, so filtering differed. Sequencing used immunoSEQ multiplex PCR; TCRdb keeps in-frame clones, though not all of them. The DNA was the basis for D and trimming; V, J and clone size are from that table. This sample yields about 2 million clones, of which about 95% are seen a single time; approximately 1.2% belongs to the top ten. CDR3 length: 15 amino acids. The V gene's germline CDR1 is SEHNR and CDR2 FQNEAQ (reference sequence). V shed 5 bases and J 3 bases; nucleotides not matched to a gene: 5. The receptor was isolated from a man aged 18 to 30 in good health. The chain couples TRBV7-9 to TRBJ2-5, with 11 bases lining up with TRBD1. Sequencing was performed on naive CD8+ T cells sorted from blood. CDR3 region: CASSPGDRGEETQYF. In DNA form, the CDR3 reads TGTGCCAGCAGCCCGGGGGACAGGGGGGAAGAGACCCAGTACTTC.